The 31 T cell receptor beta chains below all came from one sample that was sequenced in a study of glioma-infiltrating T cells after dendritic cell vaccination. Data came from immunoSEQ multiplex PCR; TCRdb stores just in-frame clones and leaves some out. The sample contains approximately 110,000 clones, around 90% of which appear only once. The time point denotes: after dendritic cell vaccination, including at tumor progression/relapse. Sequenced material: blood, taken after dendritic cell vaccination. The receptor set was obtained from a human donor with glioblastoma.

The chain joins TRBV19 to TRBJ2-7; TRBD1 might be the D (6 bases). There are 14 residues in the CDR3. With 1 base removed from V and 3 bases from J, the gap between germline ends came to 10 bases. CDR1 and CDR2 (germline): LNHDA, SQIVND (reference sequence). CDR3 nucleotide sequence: TGTGCCAGTAGTATAGGGCAGGGGCACTACGAGCAGTACTTC. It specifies CASSIGQGHYEQYF.

CDR3 in amino acids: CAWRASGNYGYTF. CDR3 sequence (DNA): TGTGCCTGGAGGGCGTCAGGAAACTATGGCTACACCTTC. The chain combines TRBV30 with TRBJ1-2; no clear D. The CDR3 is made up of 13 amino acids. Looked up from germline, CDR1 is GTSNPN and CDR2 is SVGIG (reference sequence). The ends were cut back, 3 bases at V and 2 bases at J, with 10 bases in the middle.

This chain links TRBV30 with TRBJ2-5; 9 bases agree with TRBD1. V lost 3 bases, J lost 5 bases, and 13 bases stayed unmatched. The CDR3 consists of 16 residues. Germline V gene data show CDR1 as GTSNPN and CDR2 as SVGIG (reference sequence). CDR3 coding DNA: TGTGCCTGGAGGGCGCCGGGACAGGGCCTTAGGGAGACCCAGTACTTC. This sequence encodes CAWRAPGQGLRETQYF.

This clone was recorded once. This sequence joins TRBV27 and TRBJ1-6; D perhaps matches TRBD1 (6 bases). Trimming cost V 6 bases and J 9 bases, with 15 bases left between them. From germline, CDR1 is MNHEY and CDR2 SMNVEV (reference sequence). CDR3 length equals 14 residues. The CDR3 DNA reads TGTGCCAGCAGCTCTACAGGGTTAATTTCACCCCTCCACTTT. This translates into CASSSTGLISPLHF.

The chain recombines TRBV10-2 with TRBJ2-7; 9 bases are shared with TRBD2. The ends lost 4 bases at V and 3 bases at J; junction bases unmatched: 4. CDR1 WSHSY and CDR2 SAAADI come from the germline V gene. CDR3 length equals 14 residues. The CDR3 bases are TGCGCCAGCAGTGCGGGACTAGCCTTCTACGAGCAGTACTTC. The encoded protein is CASSAGLAFYEQYF.

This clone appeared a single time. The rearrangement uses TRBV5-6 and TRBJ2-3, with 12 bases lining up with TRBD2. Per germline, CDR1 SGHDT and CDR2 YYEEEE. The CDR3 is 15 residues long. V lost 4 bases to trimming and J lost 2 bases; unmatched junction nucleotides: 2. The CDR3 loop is CASSPSGRATDTQYF. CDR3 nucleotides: TGTGCCAGCAGCCCTAGCGGGAGGGCCACAGATACGCAGTATTTT.

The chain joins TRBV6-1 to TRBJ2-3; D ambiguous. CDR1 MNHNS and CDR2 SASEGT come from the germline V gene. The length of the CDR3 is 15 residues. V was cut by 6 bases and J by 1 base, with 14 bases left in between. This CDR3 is CASSRTQAGTDTQYF. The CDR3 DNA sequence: TGTGCCAGCAGCCGAACCCAGGCCGGCACAGATACGCAGTATTTT.

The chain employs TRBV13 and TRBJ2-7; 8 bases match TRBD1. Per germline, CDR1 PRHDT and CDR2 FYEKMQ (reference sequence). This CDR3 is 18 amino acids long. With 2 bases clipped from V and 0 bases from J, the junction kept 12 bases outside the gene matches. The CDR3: CASSLLDRAGVASYEQYF. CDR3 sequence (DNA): TGTGCCAGCAGCTTATTGGACAGGGCTGGGGTCGCCTCCTACGAGCAGTACTTC.

CDR3 sequence (DNA): TGCGCCAGCAGCCAAGGACAGGGGGCTGACTATGGCTACACCTTC. This translates into CASSQGQGADYGYTF. This chain connects TRBV4-1 to TRBJ1-2, with 10 bases lining up with TRBD1. J gave up 3 bases and V 1 base, and 2 bases lay outside the gene matches. The CDR3 covers 15 residues. The germline V gene has CDR1 MGHRA and CDR2 YSYEKL.

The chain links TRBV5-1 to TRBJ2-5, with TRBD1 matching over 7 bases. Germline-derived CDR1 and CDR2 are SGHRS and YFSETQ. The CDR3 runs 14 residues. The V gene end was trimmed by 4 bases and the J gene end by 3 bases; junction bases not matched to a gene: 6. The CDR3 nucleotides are TGCGCCAGCAGCAACCCCGGGACAGAAGAGACCCAGTACTTC. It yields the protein CASSNPGTEETQYF.

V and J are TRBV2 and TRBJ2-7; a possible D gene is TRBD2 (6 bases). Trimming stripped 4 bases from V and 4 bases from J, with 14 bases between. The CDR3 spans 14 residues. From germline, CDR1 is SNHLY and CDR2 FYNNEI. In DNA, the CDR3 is TGTGCCAGCAGTGTTAAGCGGGCGACTTACGAGCAGTACTTC. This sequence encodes CASSVKRATYEQYF.

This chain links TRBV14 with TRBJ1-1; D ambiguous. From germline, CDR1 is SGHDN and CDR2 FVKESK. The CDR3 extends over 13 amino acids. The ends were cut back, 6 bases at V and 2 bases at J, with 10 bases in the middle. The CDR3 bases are TGTGCCAGCAGGGGCTCAGGAAACACTGAAGCTTTCTTT. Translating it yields CASRGSGNTEAFF.

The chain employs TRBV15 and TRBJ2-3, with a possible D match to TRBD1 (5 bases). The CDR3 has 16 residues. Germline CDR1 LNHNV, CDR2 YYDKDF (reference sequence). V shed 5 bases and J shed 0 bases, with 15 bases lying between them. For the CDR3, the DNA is TGTGCCACCAGCGCCACCATCGCAGGGAGCACAGATACGCAGTATTTT. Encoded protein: CATSATIAGSTDTQYF.

CDR3 bases: TGTGCCAGCAGTTTCGACAGGAGGAACACTGAAGCTTTCTTT. Translating gives CASSFDRRNTEAFF. J is TRBJ1-1 and V is TRBV2, with D perhaps matching TRBD1 (6 bases). Germline V gene data show CDR1 as SNHLY and CDR2 as FYNNEI. There are 14 residues in the CDR3. The V end was cut by 5 bases, the J end by 1 base, with 11 bases between.

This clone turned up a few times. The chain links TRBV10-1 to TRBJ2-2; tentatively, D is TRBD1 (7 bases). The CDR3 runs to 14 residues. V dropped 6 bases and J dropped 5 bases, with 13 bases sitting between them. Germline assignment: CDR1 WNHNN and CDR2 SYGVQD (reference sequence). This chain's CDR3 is CASRRDSSTGELFF. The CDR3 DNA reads TGCGCCAGCAGGCGGGACAGCTCGACCGGGGAGCTGTTTTTT.

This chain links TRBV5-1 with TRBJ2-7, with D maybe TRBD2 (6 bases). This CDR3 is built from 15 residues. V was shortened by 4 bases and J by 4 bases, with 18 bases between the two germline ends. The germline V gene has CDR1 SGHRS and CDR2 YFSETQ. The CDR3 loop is CASSTGVGGVYEQYF. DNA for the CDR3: TGCGCCAGCAGCACGGGAGTTGGCGGGGTTTACGAGCAGTACTTC.

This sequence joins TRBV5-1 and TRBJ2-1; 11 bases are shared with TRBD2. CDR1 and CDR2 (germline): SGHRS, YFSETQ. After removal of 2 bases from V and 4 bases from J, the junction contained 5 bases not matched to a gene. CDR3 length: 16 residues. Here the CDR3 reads CASSFVASGGYNEQFF. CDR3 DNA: TGCGCCAGCAGCTTTGTGGCTAGCGGGGGGTACAATGAGCAGTTCTTC. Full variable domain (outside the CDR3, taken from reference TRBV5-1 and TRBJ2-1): KAGVTQTPRYLIKTRGQQVTLSCSPISGHRSVSWYQQTPGQGLQFLFEYFSETQRNKGNFPGRFSGRQFSNSRSEMNVSTLELGDSALYLCASSFVASGGYNEQFFGPGTRLTVL.

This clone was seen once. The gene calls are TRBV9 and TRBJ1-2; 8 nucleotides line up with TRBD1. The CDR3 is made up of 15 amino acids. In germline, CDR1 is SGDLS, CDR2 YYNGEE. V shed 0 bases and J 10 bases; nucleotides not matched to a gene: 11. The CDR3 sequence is CASSVDNRGAVVYTF. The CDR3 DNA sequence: TGTGCCAGCAGCGTAGATAACAGGGGGGCTGTGGTCTACACCTTC.

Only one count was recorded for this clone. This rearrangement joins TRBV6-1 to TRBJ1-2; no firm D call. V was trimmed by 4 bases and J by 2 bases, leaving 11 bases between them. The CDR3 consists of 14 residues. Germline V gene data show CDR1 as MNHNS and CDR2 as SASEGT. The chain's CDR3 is CASSGLRQNYGYTF. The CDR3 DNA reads TGTGCCAGCAGTGGCTTGCGGCAGAACTATGGCTACACCTTC.

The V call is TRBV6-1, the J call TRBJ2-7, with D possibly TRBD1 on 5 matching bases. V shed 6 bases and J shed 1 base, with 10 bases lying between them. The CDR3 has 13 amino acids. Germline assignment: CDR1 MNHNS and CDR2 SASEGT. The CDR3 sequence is CASRIDRSYEQYF. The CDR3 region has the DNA TGTGCCAGCAGGATAGACAGATCCTACGAGCAGTACTTC.

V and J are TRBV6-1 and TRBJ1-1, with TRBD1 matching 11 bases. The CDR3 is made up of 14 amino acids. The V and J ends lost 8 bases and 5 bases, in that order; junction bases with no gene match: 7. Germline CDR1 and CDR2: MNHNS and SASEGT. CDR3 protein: CASRTGGAVTEAFF. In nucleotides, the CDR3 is TGTGCCAGCCGGACAGGGGGCGCGGTGACTGAAGCTTTCTTT.

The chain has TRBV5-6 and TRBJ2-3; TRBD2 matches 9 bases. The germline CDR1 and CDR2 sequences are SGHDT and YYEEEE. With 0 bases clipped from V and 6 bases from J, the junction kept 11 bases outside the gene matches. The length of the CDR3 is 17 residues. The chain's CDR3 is CASSLGRHSGGQDTQYF. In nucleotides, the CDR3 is TGTGCCAGCAGCTTGGGTCGACATAGCGGGGGTCAGGATACGCAGTATTTT.

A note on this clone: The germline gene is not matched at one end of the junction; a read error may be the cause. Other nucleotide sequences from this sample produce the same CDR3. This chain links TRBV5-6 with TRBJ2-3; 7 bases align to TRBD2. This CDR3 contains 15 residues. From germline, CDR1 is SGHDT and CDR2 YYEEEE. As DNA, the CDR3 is TGTGCCAGCAGCGGGAGCAGGGAGGGAACAGATACACAGTATTTT. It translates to CASSGSREGTDTQYF.

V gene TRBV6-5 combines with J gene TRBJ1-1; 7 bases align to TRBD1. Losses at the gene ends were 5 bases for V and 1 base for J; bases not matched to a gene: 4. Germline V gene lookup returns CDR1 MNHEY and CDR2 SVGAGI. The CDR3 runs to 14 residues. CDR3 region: CASSKGTANTEAFF. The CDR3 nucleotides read TGTGCCAGCAGTAAGGGGACAGCGAACACTGAAGCTTTCTTT.

CDR3: CASSVTSGGQKETQYF. Written as DNA, the CDR3 is TGTGCCAGCAGCGTAACTAGCGGGGGGCAAAAAGAGACCCAGTACTTC. V usage is TRBV5-5 and J usage is TRBJ2-5; 12 bases agree with TRBD2. CDR1 is SGHKS and CDR2 is YYEKEE in the germline V gene (reference sequence). The CDR3 spans 16 residues. J gave up 3 bases and V 4 bases, and 7 bases lay outside the gene matches.

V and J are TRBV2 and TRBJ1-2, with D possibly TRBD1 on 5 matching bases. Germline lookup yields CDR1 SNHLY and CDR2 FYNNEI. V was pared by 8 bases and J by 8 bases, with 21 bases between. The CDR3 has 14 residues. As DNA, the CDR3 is TGTGCCAGCTCCGCCTGGCAGGGTCAAGGCGGCTACACCTTC. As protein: CASSAWQGQGGYTF.

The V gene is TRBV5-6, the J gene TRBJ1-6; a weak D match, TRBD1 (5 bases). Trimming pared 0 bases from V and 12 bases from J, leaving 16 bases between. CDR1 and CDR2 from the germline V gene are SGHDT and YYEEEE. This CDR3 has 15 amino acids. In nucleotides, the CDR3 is TGTGCCAGCAGCTTGGCGTGGGGCACCCAGGAACCCCTCCACTTT. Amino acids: CASSLAWGTQEPLHF.

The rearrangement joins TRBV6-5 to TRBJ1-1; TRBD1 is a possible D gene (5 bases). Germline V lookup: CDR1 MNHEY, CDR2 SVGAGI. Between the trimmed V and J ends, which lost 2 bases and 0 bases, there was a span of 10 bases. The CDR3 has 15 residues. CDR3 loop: CASSYGGLVNTEAFF. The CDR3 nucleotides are TGTGCCAGCAGTTACGGGGGGTTGGTGAACACTGAAGCTTTCTTT.

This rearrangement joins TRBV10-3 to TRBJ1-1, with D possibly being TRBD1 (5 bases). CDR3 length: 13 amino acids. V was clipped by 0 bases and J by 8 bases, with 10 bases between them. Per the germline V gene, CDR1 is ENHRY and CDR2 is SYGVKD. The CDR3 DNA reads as TGTGCCATCAGTGAGTCGCGGGACGGAGAAGCTTTCTTT. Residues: CAISESRDGEAFF.

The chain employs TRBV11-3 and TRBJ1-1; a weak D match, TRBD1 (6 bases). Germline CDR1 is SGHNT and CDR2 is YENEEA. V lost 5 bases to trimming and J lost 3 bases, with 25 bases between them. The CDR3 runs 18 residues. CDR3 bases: TGTGCCAGCAGCCATAGGATACCCTACAGGGCCTTTGACACTGAAGCTTTCTTT. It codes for CASSHRIPYRAFDTEAFF.

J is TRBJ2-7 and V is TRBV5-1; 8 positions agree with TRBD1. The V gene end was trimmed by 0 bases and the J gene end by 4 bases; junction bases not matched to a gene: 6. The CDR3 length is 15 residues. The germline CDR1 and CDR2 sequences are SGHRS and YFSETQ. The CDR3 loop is CASSLADRVEYEQYF. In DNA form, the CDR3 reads TGCGCCAGCAGCTTGGCGGACAGGGTGGAATACGAGCAGTACTTC.